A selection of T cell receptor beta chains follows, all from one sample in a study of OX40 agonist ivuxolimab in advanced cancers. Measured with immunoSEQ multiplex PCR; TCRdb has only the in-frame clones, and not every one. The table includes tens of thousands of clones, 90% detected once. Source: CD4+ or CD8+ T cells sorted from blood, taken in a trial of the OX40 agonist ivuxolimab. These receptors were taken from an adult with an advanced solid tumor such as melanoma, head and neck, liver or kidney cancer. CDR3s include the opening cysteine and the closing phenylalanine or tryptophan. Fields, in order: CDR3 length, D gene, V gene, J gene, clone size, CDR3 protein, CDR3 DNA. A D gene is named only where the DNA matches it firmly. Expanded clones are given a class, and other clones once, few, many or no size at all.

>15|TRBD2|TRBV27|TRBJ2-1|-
CASSLRREGLREQFF
TGTGCCAGCAGTTTGAGACGGGAGGGCCTAAGGGAGCAGTTCTTC
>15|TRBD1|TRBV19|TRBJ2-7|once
CASSIDRTGKREQYF
TGTGCCAGTAGTATAGATCGGACAGGGAAGCGCGAGCAGTACTTC
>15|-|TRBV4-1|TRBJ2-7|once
CASSLLGIGSYEQYF
TGCGCCAGCAGCCTTTTAGGAATCGGATCCTACGAGCAGTACTTC
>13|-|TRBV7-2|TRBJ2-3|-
CASSFASPDTQYF
TGTGCCAGCAGCTTTGCAAGCCCAGATACGCAGTATTTT
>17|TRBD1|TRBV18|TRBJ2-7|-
CASSISRQGFSSYEQYF
TGTGCCAGCTCAATCTCTCGACAGGGGTTTAGCTCCTACGAGCAGTACTTC
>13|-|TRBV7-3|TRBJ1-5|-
CASSEDGNQPQHF
TGTGCCAGCTCGGAGGACGGGAATCAGCCCCAGCATTTT
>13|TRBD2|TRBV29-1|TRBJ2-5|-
CSVVSGGQETQYF
TGCAGCGTTGTTAGCGGGGGCCAAGAGACCCAGTACTTC
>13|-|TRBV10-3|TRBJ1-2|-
CAIGAAANYGYTF
TGTGCCATCGGGGCAGCAGCTAACTATGGCTACACCTTC
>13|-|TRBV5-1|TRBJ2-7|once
CASSSTGTYEQYF
TGCGCCAGCAGCTCAACCGGGACCTACGAGCAGTACTTC
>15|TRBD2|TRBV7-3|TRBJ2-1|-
CASSPRTSGNNEQFF
TGTGCCAGCAGCCCCAGGACTAGCGGCAACAATGAGCAGTTCTTC
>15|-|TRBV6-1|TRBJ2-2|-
CASSETDYPIGELFF
TGTGCCAGCAGTGAGACAGATTACCCTATCGGGGAGCTGTTTTTT
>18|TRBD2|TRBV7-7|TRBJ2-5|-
CASSSTGASSGGRETQYF
TGTGCTAGCAGCTCCACGGGGGCATCTAGCGGGGGCCGGGAGACCCAGTACTTC
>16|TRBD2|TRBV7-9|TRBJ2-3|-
CASSREGGGRADTQYF
TGTGCCAGCAGCCGGGAGGGGGGTGGAAGAGCAGATACGCAGTATTTT
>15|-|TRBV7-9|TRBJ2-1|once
CASSPRVATYNEQFF
TGTGCCAGCAGCCCCCGGGTAGCTACCTACAATGAGCAGTTCTTC
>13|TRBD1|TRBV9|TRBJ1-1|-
CASGQAMNTEAFF
TGTGCCAGCGGACAGGCAATGAACACTGAAGCTTTCTTT
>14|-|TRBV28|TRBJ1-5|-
CASSLTGMNQPQHF
TGTGCCAGCAGTCTTACAGGGATGAATCAGCCCCAGCATTTT
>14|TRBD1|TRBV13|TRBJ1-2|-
CASSPRDREDGYTF
TGTGCCAGCAGCCCTAGGGACAGGGAAGATGGCTACACCTTC
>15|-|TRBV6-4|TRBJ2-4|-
CASNQPQLAKNIQYF
TGTGCCAGCAACCAGCCACAACTAGCCAAAAACATTCAGTACTTC
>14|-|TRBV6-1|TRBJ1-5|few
CASGRRGGNQPQHF
TGTGCCTCCGGGCGACGTGGTGGCAATCAGCCCCAGCATTTT
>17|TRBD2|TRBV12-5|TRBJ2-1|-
CASGPSGLAGGPSEQFF
TGTGCTAGTGGCCCATCTGGACTAGCGGGAGGGCCAAGTGAGCAGTTCTTC
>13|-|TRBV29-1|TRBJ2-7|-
CSVERDNSYEQYF
TGCAGCGTCGAAAGGGACAACTCCTACGAGCAGTACTTC
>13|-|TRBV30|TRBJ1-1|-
CAWKRELNTEAFF
TGTGCCTGGAAGAGGGAATTGAACACTGAAGCTTTCTTT
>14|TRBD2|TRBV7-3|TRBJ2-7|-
CASSLRAGPGEQYF
TGTGCCAGCAGCTTACGAGCGGGGCCGGGCGAGCAGTACTTC